Below are 23 T cell receptor beta chains sequenced from a single sample in a study of T cell changes during pregnancy in multiple sclerosis. TCRdb's copy holds only in-frame clones and misses some; the assay was immunoSEQ multiplex PCR. This table holds about 33,000 clones, roughly nine tenths found once. The source was CD4+ T cells from peripheral blood mononuclear cells, collected in the third trimester of pregnancy. These TCRs come from a female donor in good health, enrolled as a control in a pregnancy study.

CDR3 sequence: CASSLLAGGVDTQYF. In DNA form, the CDR3 reads TGTGCCAGCAGTCTTCTAGCGGGGGGTGTAGATACGCAGTATTTT. The chain combines TRBV28 with TRBJ2-3, with 11 bases fitting TRBD2. The ends lost 5 bases at V and 5 bases at J; junction bases unmatched: 6. Per germline, CDR1 MDHEN and CDR2 SYDVKM. The CDR3 consists of 15 residues.

This chain joins TRBV28 and TRBJ1-3; a possible D gene is TRBD1 (5 bases). This CDR3 region has 15 residues. Trimming left V 6 bases short and J 6 bases short, with 18 bases between. Germline loops: CDR1 MDHEN, CDR2 SYDVKM. The CDR3 nucleotides are TGTGCCAGCAGCCCAGGGAGGGGCGGCCAAAACACCATATATTTT. Its protein product is CASSPGRGGQNTIYF.

The chain links TRBV28 to TRBJ2-2; D not certain. Germline CDR1 is MDHEN and CDR2 is SYDVKM. This CDR3 region has 13 residues. V was shortened by 0 bases and J by 5 bases, with 4 bases between the two germline ends. CDR3 sequence reads: CASSLWSTGELFF. The CDR3, as DNA: TGTGCCAGCAGTTTATGGTCTACCGGGGAGCTGTTTTTT.

V gene TRBV18 combines with J gene TRBJ2-3; 8 positions agree with TRBD2. Losses at the gene ends were 4 bases for V and 0 bases for J; bases not matched to a gene: 9. Germline-derived CDR1 and CDR2 are KGHSH and LQKENI. The CDR3 is made up of 17 amino acids. CDR3 in DNA: TGTGCCAGCTCACTAGCGGGGACTTATTCTAGCACAGATACGCAGTATTTT. Residues: CASSLAGTYSSTDTQYF.

This chain joins TRBV14 and TRBJ2-5; 8 bases map to TRBD2. Germline trimming cut 4 bases from V and 4 bases from J; bases unmatched to any gene: 14. The CDR3 consists of 17 residues. Germline CDR1 SGHDN, CDR2 FVKESK. The CDR3 sequence: CASSRRKSSGGGETQYF. CDR3 in DNA: TGTGCCAGCAGCCGAAGAAAATCAAGCGGGGGAGGAGAGACCCAGTACTTC.

This chain links TRBV28 with TRBJ1-1; D gene ambiguous. V dropped 3 bases and J dropped 1 base, with 9 bases sitting between them. CDR1 and CDR2 from the germline V gene are MDHEN and SYDVKM. CDR3 length: 14 amino acids. The CDR3 bases are TGTGCCAGCAGTTTTTCGGGTCGGAACACTGAAGCTTTCTTT. It is translated as CASSFSGRNTEAFF.

The chain links TRBV27 to TRBJ2-2, with D possibly matching TRBD2 (5 bases). CDR3 length equals 14 residues. Trimming took off 4 bases at V and 3 bases at J, with 9 bases between the two ends. Germline V gene sequence: CDR1 MNHEY, CDR2 SMNVEV (reference sequence). For the CDR3, the DNA is TGTGCCAGCAGTTCTAGCAGCTACACCGGGGAGCTGTTTTTT. This gives the protein CASSSSSYTGELFF.

The genes are TRBV6-1 and TRBJ2-4, with D tentatively TRBD1 (6 bases). V was trimmed by 8 bases and J by 11 bases, leaving 16 bases between them. Germline V gene sequence: CDR1 MNHNS, CDR2 SASEGT. This CDR3 spans 12 amino acids. This chain's CDR3 is CASGGRSGVQYF. In DNA form, the CDR3 reads TGTGCCAGCGGGGGCCGATCGGGCGTTCAGTACTTC.

This chain joins TRBV5-1 and TRBJ2-1; 7 bases are a match to TRBD2. The junction had 4 bases not matched to a gene; V was cut back by 4 bases and J by 3 bases. Germline lookup yields CDR1 SGHRS and CDR2 YFSETQ. The CDR3 length is 14 residues. The chain's CDR3 is CASSEGGFYNEQFF. CDR3 DNA sequence: TGCGCCAGCAGCGAGGGAGGGTTCTACAATGAGCAGTTCTTC.

This chain links TRBV11-2 with TRBJ2-1; 11 positions agree with TRBD2. J gave up 1 base and V 0 bases, and 2 bases lay outside the gene matches. The CDR3 length is 17 residues. Germline CDR1 reads SGHAT; CDR2 reads FQNNGV. The CDR3, as DNA: TGTGCCAGCAGCTTAGATAGCGGGAGGGCTTCCTACAATGAGCAGTTCTTC. This encodes CASSLDSGRASYNEQFF.

The chain carries TRBV7-8 and TRBJ2-7, with TRBD2 identical over 9 bases. The germline V gene encodes CDR1 SGHVS and CDR2 FQNEAQ. The CDR3 consists of 14 residues. With V trimmed by 2 bases and J by 3 bases, 2 bases remained unmatched. DNA for the CDR3: TGTGCCAGCAGCTTACTAGCGGGAAGCTACGAGCAGTACTTC. Translating it yields CASSLLAGSYEQYF.

This rearrangement joins TRBV28 to TRBJ1-1; D not resolved. Per germline, CDR1 MDHEN and CDR2 SYDVKM. The CDR3 loop spans 10 amino acids. Trimming took 6 bases from V and 8 from J, leaving 7 bases between them. This CDR3 reads CASSTREAFF. CDR3 in DNA: TGTGCCAGCAGCACTAGGGAAGCTTTCTTT.

The chain joins TRBV28 to TRBJ2-3; tentatively, D is TRBD1 (5 bases). The length of the CDR3 is 15 residues. The V gene's germline CDR1 is MDHEN and CDR2 SYDVKM. Between the trimmed V and J ends, which lost 7 bases and 2 bases, there was a span of 16 bases. DNA of the CDR3: TGTGCCAGCAACCTTAAGGGGCTCTTCACAGATACGCAGTATTTT. Its protein is CASNLKGLFTDTQYF.

The CDR3 nucleotides read TGTGCCAGCAGCTCGACAGGGGGCGATTACAATGAGCAGTTCTTC. It encodes CASSSTGGDYNEQFF. The rearrangement links TRBV7-9 to TRBJ2-1, with 10 nucleotides matching TRBD1. CDR1 is SEHNR, CDR2 FQNEAQ, per germline (reference sequence). The CDR3 extends over 15 amino acids. J was trimmed by 4 bases and V by 4 bases; bases with no gene match: 4.

The chain is built from TRBV7-9 and TRBJ2-3, with a weak D call TRBD1 (6 bases). Trimming left V 1 base short and J 1 base short, with 6 bases between. The germline CDR1 and CDR2 sequences are SEHNR and FQNEAQ (reference sequence). The CDR3 is made up of 14 amino acids. CDR3 nucleotide sequence: TGTGCCAGCAGCTTAGGACAGGGCACAGATACGCAGTATTTT. Residues: CASSLGQGTDTQYF.

V is TRBV6-4 and J is TRBJ1-5; D ambiguous. V lost 2 bases and J lost 4, with 18 bases in between. The CDR3 runs 17 residues. CDR1 MRHNA and CDR2 SNTAGT come from the germline V gene. Here the CDR3 DNA reads TGTGCCAGCAGTGACCCATATACAGTCAACACAAATCAGCCCCAGCATTTT. It codes for CASSDPYTVNTNQPQHF.

V gene TRBV2 combines with J gene TRBJ1-6, with D possibly matching TRBD1 (6 bases). The CDR3 covers 13 residues. Germline assignment: CDR1 SNHLY and CDR2 FYNNEI. Trimming cost V 8 bases and J 7 bases, with 12 bases left between them. In DNA, the CDR3 is TGTGCCAGCCTCGGACAGTTGAATTCACCCCTCCACTTT. Its protein product is CASLGQLNSPLHF.

The J gene is TRBJ1-1, the V gene TRBV28; 12 nucleotides line up with TRBD1. The length of the CDR3 is 19 residues. The junction had 12 bases not matched to a gene; V was cut back by 3 bases and J by 1 base. Germline values: CDR1 MDHEN, CDR2 SYDVKM. CDR3 protein: CASSFTRGTGGSRNTEAFF. CDR3 bases: TGTGCCAGCAGTTTTACTCGCGGGACAGGGGGCTCCCGGAACACTGAAGCTTTCTTT.

V and J are TRBV7-6 and TRBJ2-3; unclear D gene. Trimming cost V 1 base and J 0 bases, with 8 bases left between them. In germline, CDR1 is SGHVS, CDR2 FNYEAQ. This CDR3 region has 15 residues. The CDR3 spells CASSLGLTSTDTQYF. The CDR3 coding sequence is TGTGCCAGCAGCTTAGGACTCACTAGCACAGATACGCAGTATTTT.

The chain is built from TRBV5-4 and TRBJ1-6; D may be TRBD1 (5 bases). There are 15 residues in the CDR3. V was pared by 0 bases and J by 7 bases, with 11 bases between. Germline assignment: CDR1 SGHNT and CDR2 YYREEE (reference sequence). CDR3 sequence reads: CASSLVGGGNSPLHF. CDR3 DNA: TGTGCCAGCAGCTTGGTTGGTGGGGGGAATTCACCCCTCCACTTT.

This sequence joins TRBV19 and TRBJ2-1, with 10 bases matching TRBD2. CDR3 length equals 15 residues. With V trimmed by 5 bases and J by 5 bases, 6 bases remained unmatched. Germline-derived CDR1 and CDR2 are LNHDA and SQIVND (reference sequence). Written as DNA, the CDR3 is TGTGCCAGTAGTCTAGGGACTAGCGAGGACAATGAGCAGTTCTTC. Encoded protein: CASSLGTSEDNEQFF.

This clone has just one count. The rearrangement joins TRBV18 to TRBJ2-5, with D possibly being TRBD2 (5 bases). Germline loops: CDR1 KGHSH, CDR2 LQKENI. The V and J ends lost 2 bases and 1 base respectively, with 11 bases between them. The CDR3 totals 15 residues. CDR3 in DNA: TGTGCCAGCTCACCAGGCGCGGGCGGCCAAGAGACCCAGTACTTC. Its translation is CASSPGAGGQETQYF.

The V call is TRBV11-2, the J call TRBJ2-2, with TRBD2 matching over 10 bases. This CDR3 is built from 16 residues. V was clipped by 0 bases and J by 4 bases; unmatched bases: 2. Per germline, CDR1 SGHAT and CDR2 FQNNGV. CDR3: CASSLDLAGVTGELFF. Written as DNA, the CDR3 is TGTGCCAGCAGCTTAGATCTAGCGGGGGTCACCGGGGAGCTGTTTTTT.